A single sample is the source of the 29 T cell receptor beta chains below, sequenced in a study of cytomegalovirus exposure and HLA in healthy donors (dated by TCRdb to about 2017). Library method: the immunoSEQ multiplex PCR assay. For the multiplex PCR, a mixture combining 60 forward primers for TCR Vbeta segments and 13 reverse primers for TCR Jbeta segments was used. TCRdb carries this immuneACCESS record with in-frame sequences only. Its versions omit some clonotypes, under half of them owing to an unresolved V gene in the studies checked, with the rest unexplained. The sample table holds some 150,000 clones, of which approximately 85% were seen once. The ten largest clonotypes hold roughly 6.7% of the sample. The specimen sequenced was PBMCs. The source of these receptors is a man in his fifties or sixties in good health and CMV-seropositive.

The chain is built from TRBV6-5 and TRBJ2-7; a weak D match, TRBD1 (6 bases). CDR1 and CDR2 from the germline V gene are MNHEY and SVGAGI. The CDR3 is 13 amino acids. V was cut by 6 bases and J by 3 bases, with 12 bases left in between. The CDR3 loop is CASRTWDNYEQYF. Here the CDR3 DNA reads TGTGCCAGCAGAACCTGGGACAACTACGAGCAGTACTTC.

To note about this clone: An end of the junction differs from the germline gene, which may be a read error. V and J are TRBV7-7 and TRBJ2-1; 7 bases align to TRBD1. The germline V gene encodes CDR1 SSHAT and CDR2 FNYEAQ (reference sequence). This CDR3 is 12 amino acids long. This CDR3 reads CASSAPGGEQFF. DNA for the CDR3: TGTGCTAGCAGCGCCCCAGGGGGTGAGCAGTTCTTC.

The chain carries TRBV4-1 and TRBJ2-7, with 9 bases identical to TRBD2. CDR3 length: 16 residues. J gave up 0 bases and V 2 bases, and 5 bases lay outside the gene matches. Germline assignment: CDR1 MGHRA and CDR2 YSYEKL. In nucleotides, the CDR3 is TGCGCCAGCAGCCAACTCATAGCGGGAGTCTCCTACGAGCAGTACTTC. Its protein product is CASSQLIAGVSYEQYF.

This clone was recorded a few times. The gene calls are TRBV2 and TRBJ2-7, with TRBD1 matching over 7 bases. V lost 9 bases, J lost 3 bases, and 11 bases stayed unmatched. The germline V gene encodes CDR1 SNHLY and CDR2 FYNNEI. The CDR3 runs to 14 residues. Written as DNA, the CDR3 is TGTGCCAGTGAGGGGGCAGCCATCTTCTACGAGCAGTACTTC. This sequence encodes CASEGAAIFYEQYF.

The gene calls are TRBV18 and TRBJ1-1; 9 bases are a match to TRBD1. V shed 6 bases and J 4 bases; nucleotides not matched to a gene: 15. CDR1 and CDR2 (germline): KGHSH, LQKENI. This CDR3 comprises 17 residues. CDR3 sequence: CASSGGTGRLKTTEAFF. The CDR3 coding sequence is TGTGCCAGCTCGGGAGGGACAGGGCGGCTGAAGACCACTGAAGCTTTCTTT.

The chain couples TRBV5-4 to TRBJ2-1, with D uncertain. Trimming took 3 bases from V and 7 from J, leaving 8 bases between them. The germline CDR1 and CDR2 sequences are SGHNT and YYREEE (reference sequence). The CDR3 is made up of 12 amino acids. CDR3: CASSSSPNEQFF. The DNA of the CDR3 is TGTGCCAGCAGCTCCTCCCCGAATGAGCAGTTCTTC.

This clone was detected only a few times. The CDR3 sequence: CASSLIGTASEQYF. The CDR3 DNA reads TGTGCCAGCAGCCTGATCGGGACAGCTAGTGAGCAGTACTTC. The chain couples TRBV7-9 to TRBJ2-7, with 7 bases lining up with TRBD1. V was pared by 5 bases and J by 7 bases, with 11 bases of the junction left unmatched. The CDR3 contains 14 residues. CDR1 and CDR2 (germline): SEHNR, FQNEAQ (reference sequence).

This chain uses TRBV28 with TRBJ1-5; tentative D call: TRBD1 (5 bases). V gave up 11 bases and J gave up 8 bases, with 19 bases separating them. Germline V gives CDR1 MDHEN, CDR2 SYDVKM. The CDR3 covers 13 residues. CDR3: CAGNSGPREPQHF. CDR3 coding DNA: TGTGCCGGAAACTCAGGGCCCCGGGAGCCCCAGCATTTT.

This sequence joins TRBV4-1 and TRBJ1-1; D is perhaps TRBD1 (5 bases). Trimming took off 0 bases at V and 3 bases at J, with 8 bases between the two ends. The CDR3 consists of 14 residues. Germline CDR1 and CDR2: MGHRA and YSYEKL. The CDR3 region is CASSQDGHYTEAFF. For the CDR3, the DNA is TGCGCCAGCAGCCAAGATGGACATTACACTGAAGCTTTCTTT.

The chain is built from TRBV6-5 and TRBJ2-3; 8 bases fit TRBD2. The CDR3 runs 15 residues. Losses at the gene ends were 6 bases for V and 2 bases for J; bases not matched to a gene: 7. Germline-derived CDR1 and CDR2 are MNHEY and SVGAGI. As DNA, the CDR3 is TGTGCCAGCAGACTCACTAGCGGACCCACAGATACGCAGTATTTT. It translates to CASRLTSGPTDTQYF.

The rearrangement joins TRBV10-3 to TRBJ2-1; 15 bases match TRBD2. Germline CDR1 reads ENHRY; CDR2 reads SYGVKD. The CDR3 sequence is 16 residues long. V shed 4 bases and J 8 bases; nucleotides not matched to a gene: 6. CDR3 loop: CAISAGLAGGLYEQFF. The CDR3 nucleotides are TGTGCCATCAGTGCAGGACTAGCGGGAGGGCTCTATGAGCAGTTCTTC.

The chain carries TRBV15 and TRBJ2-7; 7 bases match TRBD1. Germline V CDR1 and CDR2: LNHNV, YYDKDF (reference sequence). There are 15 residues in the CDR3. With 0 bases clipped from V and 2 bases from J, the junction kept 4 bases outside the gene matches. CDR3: CATSRDLGQPYEQYF. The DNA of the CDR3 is TGTGCCACCAGCAGAGATTTGGGACAGCCCTACGAGCAGTACTTC.

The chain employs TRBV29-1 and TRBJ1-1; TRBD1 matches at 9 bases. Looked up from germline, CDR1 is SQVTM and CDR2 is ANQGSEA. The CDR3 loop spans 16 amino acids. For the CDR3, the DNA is TGCAGGAACAACGACCGGGACAGGGCACCGAATCCTGAAGCTTTCTTT. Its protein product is CRNNDRDRAPNPEAFF.

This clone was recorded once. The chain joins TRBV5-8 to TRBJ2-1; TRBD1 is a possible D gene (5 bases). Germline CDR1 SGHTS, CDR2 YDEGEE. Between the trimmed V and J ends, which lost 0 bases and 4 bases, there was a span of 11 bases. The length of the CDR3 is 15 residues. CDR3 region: CASSLGQGRYNEQFF. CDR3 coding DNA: TGTGCCAGCAGCTTGGGGCAGGGTCGATACAATGAGCAGTTCTTC.

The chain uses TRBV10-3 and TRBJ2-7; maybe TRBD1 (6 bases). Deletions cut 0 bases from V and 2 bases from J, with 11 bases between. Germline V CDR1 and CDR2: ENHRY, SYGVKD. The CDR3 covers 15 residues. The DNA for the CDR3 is TGTGCCATCAGTGAGTCTCAAACAGGGACCTACGAGCAGTACTTC. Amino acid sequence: CAISESQTGTYEQYF.

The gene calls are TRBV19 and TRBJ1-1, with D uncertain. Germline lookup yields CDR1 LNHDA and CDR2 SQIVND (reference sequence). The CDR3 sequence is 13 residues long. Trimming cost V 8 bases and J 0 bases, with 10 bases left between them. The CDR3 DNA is TGTGCCAGTCGGAACAGCCTGAACACTGAAGCTTTCTTT. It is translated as CASRNSLNTEAFF.

In nucleotides, the CDR3 is TGTGCCAGCAGCCTTTCGGCGGGGGACGCCGAGCAGTACTTC. It encodes CASSLSAGDAEQYF. The chain has TRBV11-2 and TRBJ2-7, with TRBD2 identical over 7 bases. Trimming removed 5 bases from V and 6 bases from J; junction bases left unmatched: 10. Germline V gene lookup returns CDR1 SGHAT and CDR2 FQNNGV. The CDR3 is 14 amino acids.

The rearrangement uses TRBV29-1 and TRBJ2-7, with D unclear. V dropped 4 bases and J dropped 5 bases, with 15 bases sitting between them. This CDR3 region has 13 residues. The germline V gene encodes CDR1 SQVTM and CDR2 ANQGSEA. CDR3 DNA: TGCAGCGTTGTAATCCCCCCGGTAGACGAGCAGTACTTC. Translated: CSVVIPPVDEQYF.

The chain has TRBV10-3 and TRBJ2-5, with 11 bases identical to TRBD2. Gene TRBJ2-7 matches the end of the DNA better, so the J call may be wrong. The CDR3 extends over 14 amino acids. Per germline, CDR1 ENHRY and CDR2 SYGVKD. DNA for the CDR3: TGTGCCATCAGTGGGGGACTAGCGGTTGGCGAGCAGTACTTC. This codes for CAISGGLAVGEQYF.

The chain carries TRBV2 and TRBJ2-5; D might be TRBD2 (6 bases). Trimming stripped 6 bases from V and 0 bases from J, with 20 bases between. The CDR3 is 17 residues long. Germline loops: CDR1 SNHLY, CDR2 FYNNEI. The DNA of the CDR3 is TGTGCCAGCAGGCGGGATCCACATCCCTCATACCAAGAGACCCAGTACTTC. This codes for CASRRDPHPSYQETQYF.

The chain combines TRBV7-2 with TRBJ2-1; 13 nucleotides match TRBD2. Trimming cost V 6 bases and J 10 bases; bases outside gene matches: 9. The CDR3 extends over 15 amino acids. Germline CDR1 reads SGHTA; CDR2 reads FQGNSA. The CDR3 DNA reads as TGTGCCAGCAGGGAGGGACTAGCGGGACGCAGGGAGCAGTTCTTC. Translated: CASREGLAGRREQFF.

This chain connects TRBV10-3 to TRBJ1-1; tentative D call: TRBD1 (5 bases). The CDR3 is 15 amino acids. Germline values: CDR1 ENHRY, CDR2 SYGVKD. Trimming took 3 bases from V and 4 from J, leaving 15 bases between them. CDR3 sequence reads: CAISDLGQKGTEAFF. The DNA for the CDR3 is TGTGCCATCAGTGACCTGGGGCAGAAAGGCACTGAAGCTTTCTTT.

CDR3 DNA: TGTGCCAGCAGTTACTTGACGGGACAGCAGGCGACAGAGCAGTACTTC. This gives the protein CASSYLTGQQATEQYF. The genes are TRBV6-6 and TRBJ2-7; 7 nucleotides match TRBD1. Germline-derived CDR1 and CDR2 are MNHNY and SVGAGI (reference sequence). This CDR3 spans 16 amino acids. J lost 7 bases, V lost 1 base, and 13 bases had no gene match.

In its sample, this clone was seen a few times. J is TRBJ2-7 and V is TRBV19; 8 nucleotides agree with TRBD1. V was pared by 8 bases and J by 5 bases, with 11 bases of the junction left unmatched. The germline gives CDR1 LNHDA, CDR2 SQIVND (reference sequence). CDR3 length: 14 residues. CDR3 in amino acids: CASGPGQGSHEQYF. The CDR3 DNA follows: TGTGCCAGTGGCCCTGGACAGGGTAGCCACGAGCAGTACTTC.

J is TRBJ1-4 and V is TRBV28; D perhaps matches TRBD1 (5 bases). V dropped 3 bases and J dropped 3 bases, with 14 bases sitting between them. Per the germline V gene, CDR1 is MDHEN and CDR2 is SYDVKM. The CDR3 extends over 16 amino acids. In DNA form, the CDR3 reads TGTGCCAGCAGTTTTCTCAGGGAATTGGCTAATGAAAAACTGTTTTTT. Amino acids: CASSFLRELANEKLFF.

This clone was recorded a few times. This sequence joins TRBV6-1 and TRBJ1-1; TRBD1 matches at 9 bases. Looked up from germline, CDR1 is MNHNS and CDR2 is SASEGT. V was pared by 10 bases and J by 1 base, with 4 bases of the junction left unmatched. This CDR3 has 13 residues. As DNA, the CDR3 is TGTGCCACTAGGACAGGGGAGAACACTGAAGCTTTCTTT. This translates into CATRTGENTEAFF.

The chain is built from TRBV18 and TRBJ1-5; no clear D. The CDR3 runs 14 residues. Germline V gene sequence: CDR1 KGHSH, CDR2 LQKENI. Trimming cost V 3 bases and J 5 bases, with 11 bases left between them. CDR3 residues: CASSPVPRDQPQHF. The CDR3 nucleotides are TGTGCCAGCTCACCGGTGCCGAGGGATCAGCCCCAGCATTTT. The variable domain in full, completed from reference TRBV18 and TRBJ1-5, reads NAGVMQNPRHLVRRRGQEARLRCSPMKGHSHVYWYRQLPEEGLKFMVYLQKENIIDESGMPKERFSAEFPKEGPSILRIQQVVRGDSAAYFCASSPVPRDQPQHFGDGTRLSIL.

CDR3 DNA: TGTGCCAGCAGTTTCCATGCCGGGACTAGACTCGACGAGCAGTACTTC. Encoded protein: CASSFHAGTRLDEQYF. This chain joins TRBV27 and TRBJ2-7, with 8 bases lining up with TRBD2. This CDR3 has 16 residues. Germline CDR1 is MNHEY and CDR2 is SMNVEV (reference sequence). Losses at the gene ends were 3 bases for V and 5 bases for J; bases not matched to a gene: 12.

CDR3: CASSLWSGISPLHF. The CDR3, as DNA: TGTGCCAGCAGCTTGTGGTCAGGCATATCACCCCTCCACTTT. This chain uses TRBV5-6 with TRBJ1-6; D is unresolved. Germline V gives CDR1 SGHDT, CDR2 YYEEEE. The ends were cut back, 1 base at V and 10 bases at J, with 12 bases in the middle. There are 14 residues in the CDR3.